This T cell receptor beta chain was captured in a study of T cell changes during pregnancy in multiple sclerosis. The repertoire was sequenced with immunoSEQ multiplex PCR; TCRdb's copy has only in-frame clones and lacks some. Of 65,000 to 80,000 clones in the sample, about nine tenths are singletons; the top ten hold 1.5%. Germline V gives CDR1 LNHDA, CDR2 SQIVND (reference sequence). V lost 5 bases to trimming and J lost 4 bases, with 12 bases between them. The CDR3 sequence is 15 residues long. This sequence was found in a female donor with multiple sclerosis, enrolled in a pregnancy study. Sample: peripheral blood, taken in the third trimester of pregnancy. This chain connects TRBV19 to TRBJ2-6; D is unclear. This chain's CDR3 is CASSPPSSGANVLTF. DNA of the CDR3: TGTGCCAGTAGTCCCCCCTCCTCGGGGGCCAACGTCCTGACTTTC.